Given below is one T cell receptor (beta chain) in context. The data stem from a study of shared clonotypes between healthy human individuals. Naive CD8 cells, CD45RO-negative and positively selected for CCR7, excluded terminally differentiated effector memory CD45RA+ cells. The V gene's germline CDR1 is SEHNR and CDR2 FQNEAQ (reference sequence). This CDR3 has 14 residues. The V end was cut by 5 bases, the J end by 4 bases, with 12 bases between. Sorted-subset replicate PCRs used 150 to 200 ng of genomic DNA. This amount corresponded to some 32,000 T cell genomes. Using immunoSEQ multiplex PCR, the repertoire was profiled, and TCRdb retains in-frame clones only, with some absent. The profile shows about 2.1 million clones, around 93% of them singletons.

Sequenced input: naive CD8+ T cells from PBMCs. The receptor was derived from a man younger than 35 in good health. Some clones in this sample may be carry-over from other donors' samples. The chain links TRBV7-9 to TRBJ1-3; the D gene is possibly TRBD1 (5 bases). The CDR3: CASSLPGRGNTIYF. As DNA, the CDR3 is TGTGCCAGCAGCCTTCCGGGACGAGGAAACACCATATATTTT.